Below, one T cell receptor (beta chain) is given with its context. Trimming removed 6 bases from V and 4 bases from J; junction bases left unmatched: 1. The CDR3 loop spans 13 amino acids. CDR1 is WSHSY and CDR2 is SAAADI in the germline V gene. This specimen comes from a study of OX40 agonist ivuxolimab in advanced cancers. Study-level information: In this cohort, patients received ivuxolimab, an agonistic anti-OX40 (CD134) antibody. Hepatocellular carcinoma, melanoma, renal cell or head and neck cancer was diagnosed in the dose-escalation patients. Prior anti-PD-1, anti-PD-L1 or anti-CTLA-4 therapy was allowed; more than 30% had some.

Using immunoSEQ multiplex PCR, the repertoire was profiled, and TCRdb retains in-frame clones only, with some absent. Of about 77,000 clones listed, less than 95% are singletons. This TCR derives from an adult with an advanced solid tumor such as melanoma, head and neck, liver or kidney cancer. The J gene is TRBJ2-5, the V gene TRBV10-2; 11 nucleotides agree with TRBD2. Material: CD4+ or CD8+ T cells sorted from blood, obtained in a trial of the OX40 agonist ivuxolimab. The CDR3 region has the DNA TGCGCCAGCAGCGGGACTAGCGGAGAGACCCAGTACTTC. It encodes CASSGTSGETQYF.